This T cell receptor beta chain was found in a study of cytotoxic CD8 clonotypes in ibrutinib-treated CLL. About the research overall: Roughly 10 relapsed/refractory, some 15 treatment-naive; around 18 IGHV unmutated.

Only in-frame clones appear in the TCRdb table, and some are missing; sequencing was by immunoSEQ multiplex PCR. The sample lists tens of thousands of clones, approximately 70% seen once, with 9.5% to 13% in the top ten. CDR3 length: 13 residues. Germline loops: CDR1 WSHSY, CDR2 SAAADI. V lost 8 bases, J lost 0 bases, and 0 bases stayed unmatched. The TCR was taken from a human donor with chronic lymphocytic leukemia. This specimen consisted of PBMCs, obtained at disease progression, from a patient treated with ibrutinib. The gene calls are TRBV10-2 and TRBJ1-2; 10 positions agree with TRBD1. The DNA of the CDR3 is TGCGCCAGCGGGACAGGGGCTAACTATGGCTACACCTTC. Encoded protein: CASGTGANYGYTF.